This T cell receptor beta chain was sequenced in a study of blood T cell repertoires in COVID-19. The overall study: The United States, Italy and Spain supplied acute and convalescent COVID-19 samples.

The CDR3 runs to 14 residues. From germline, CDR1 is MRHNA and CDR2 SNTAGT. The V gene lost 3 bases and the J gene lost 4 bases, with 11 bases spanning the gap. This clone was counted between two and nine times. This table comes from immunoSEQ multiplex PCR, and its TCRdb copy is limited to in-frame clones, with some not included. The sample lists some 110,000 clones; 86% were seen once. V usage is TRBV6-4 and J usage is TRBJ2-3, with D possibly TRBD2 on 6 matching bases. The sequence was collected from a human donor in a cohort sampled during active COVID-19. The sequenced material came from peripheral blood. In DNA, the CDR3 is TGTGCCAGCAGTGAGGGGGGAGCAGCAGATACGCAGTATTTT. The encoded protein is CASSEGGAADTQYF.